A selection of T cell receptor beta chains follows, all from one sample in a study of glioma-infiltrating T cells. TCRdb ran MiXCR on the multiplex PCR reads and lists one entry per CDR3 protein. Among around 130,000 distinct CDR3 sequences listed, about 25% were seen once. Sequencing input: glioma tissue, nonneoplastic brain tissue, or PBMCs (not recorded which). Source of these receptors: a human donor with low-grade glioma or glioblastoma, undergoing nonglioma brain surgery, or in good health (not recorded which). CDR3s include the opening cysteine and the closing phenylalanine or tryptophan. The D gene is left open where the match is weak. Not every row has a clone size; where given, it reads once, few, many or a size class.

.	13	.	TRBV7-9	TRBJ2-1	CASSPVPPNEQFF	TGTGCCAGCAGCCCCGTGCCTCCCAATGAGCAGTTCTTC
few	14	TRBD1	TRBV12-3/TRBV12-4	TRBJ2-3	CASSWTGGTDTQYF	TGTGCCAGCAGTTGGACAGGGGGCACAGATACGCAGTATTTT
many	16	.	TRBV6-1	TRBJ2-3	CASTRSTGPSTDTQYF	TGTGCCAGCACCAGATCGACAGGCCCTAGCACAGATACGCAGTATTTT
.	16	.	TRBV11-2	TRBJ1-1	CASSLDPPRGNTEAFF	TGTGCCAGCAGCTTAGACCCTCCCAGGGGGAACACTGAAGCTTTCTTT
many	15	.	TRBV7-9	TRBJ2-5	CASSLDWGNQETQYF	TGTGCCAGCAGCTTAGATTGGGGTAACCAAGAGACCCAGTACTTC
.	17	.	TRBV20-1	TRBJ1-1	CSARDKERGLWNTEAFF	TGCAGTGCTAGAGATAAGGAAAGGGGCCTTTGGAACACTGAAGCTTTCTTT
few	16	TRBD1	TRBV24-1	TRBJ2-1	CATSDPGQDVEDEQFF	TGTGCCACCAGTGACCCCGGACAGGACGTTGAGGATGAGCAGTTCTTC
few	16	TRBD1	TRBV7-8	TRBJ2-3	CASSGRTGISTDTQYF	TGTGCCAGCAGCGGACGGACAGGGATCAGCACAGATACGCAGTATTTT
many	16	TRBD2	TRBV7-9	TRBJ2-3	CASSLGLAGMGDTQYF	TGTGCCAGCAGCTTAGGACTAGCGGGGATGGGGGATACGCAGTATTTT
few	16	TRBD1	TRBV24-1	TRBJ2-3	CATSDPPGQGTDTQYF	TGTGCCACCAGTGATCCGCCGGGACAGGGGACAGATACGCAGTATTTT
many	12	.	TRBV28	TRBJ1-1	CASSLGQSKAFF	TGTGCCAGCAGTTTAGGGCAGTCCAAAGCTTTCTTT
.	13	.	TRBV29-1	TRBJ2-3	CSVEEGRTDTQYF	TGCAGCGTTGAGGAGGGACGAACAGATACGCAGTATTTT
.	11	.	TRBV29-1	TRBJ1-1	CSVFRVGEAFF	TGCAGCGTTTTCAGGGTCGGCGAAGCTTTCTTT
.	15	.	TRBV4-2	TRBJ1-3	CASSHDSISGNTIYF	TGTGCCAGCAGCCACGATTCGATCTCTGGAAACACCATATATTTT
.	14	.	TRBV18	TRBJ1-1	CASSPQWKGTEAFF	TGTGCCAGCTCCCCGCAATGGAAAGGCACTGAAGCTTTCTTT
many	14	TRBD2	TRBV20-1	TRBJ2-5	CSAPGLAGQETQYF	TGCAGTGCACCGGGACTAGCGGGGCAAGAGACCCAGTACTTC
many	16	.	TRBV6-2/TRBV6-3	TRBJ2-1	CASSWDFDSSYNEQFF	TGTGCCAGCAGTTGGGACTTCGACAGCTCCTACAATGAGCAGTTCTTC
.	18	TRBD1	TRBV4-1	TRBJ1-4	CASSLFGGQGPTNEKLFF	TGCGCCAGCAGCCTCTTCGGGGGACAGGGTCCAACTAATGAAAAACTGTTTTTT
.	15	TRBD1	TRBV7-8	TRBJ1-4	CASSLADRGNEKLFF	TGTGCCAGCAGCTTAGCAGACAGGGGGAATGAAAAACTGTTTTTT
.	16	.	TRBV24-1	TRBJ2-5	CATSTPGAETGETQYF	TGTGCCACCAGTACACCCGGAGCGGAGACCGGGGAGACCCAGTACTTC
many	14	TRBD2	TRBV20-1	TRBJ2-1	CSADLGGAGNEQFF	TGCAGTGCAGATTTGGGGGGAGCGGGGAATGAGCAGTTCTTC
.	11	.	TRBV14	TRBJ2-5	CASSQDLAQYF	TGTGCCAGCAGCCAAGATTTAGCCCAGTACTTC
.	11	.	TRBV19	TRBJ1-6	CASILAPALHF	TGTGCCAGTATATTAGCCCCTGCCCTCCACTTT
many	11	TRBD1	TRBV6-1	TRBJ1-1	CASRRGQEAFF	TGTGCCAGCAGAAGGGGACAGGAAGCTTTCTTT
many	14	TRBD1	TRBV7-6	TRBJ1-1	CASRKQGAHTEAFF	TGTGCCAGCAGAAAACAGGGGGCACACACTGAAGCTTTCTTT
.	14	.	TRBV9	TRBJ2-5	CASSVAERQETQYF	TGTGCCAGCAGCGTGGCGGAGAGGCAAGAGACCCAGTACTTC